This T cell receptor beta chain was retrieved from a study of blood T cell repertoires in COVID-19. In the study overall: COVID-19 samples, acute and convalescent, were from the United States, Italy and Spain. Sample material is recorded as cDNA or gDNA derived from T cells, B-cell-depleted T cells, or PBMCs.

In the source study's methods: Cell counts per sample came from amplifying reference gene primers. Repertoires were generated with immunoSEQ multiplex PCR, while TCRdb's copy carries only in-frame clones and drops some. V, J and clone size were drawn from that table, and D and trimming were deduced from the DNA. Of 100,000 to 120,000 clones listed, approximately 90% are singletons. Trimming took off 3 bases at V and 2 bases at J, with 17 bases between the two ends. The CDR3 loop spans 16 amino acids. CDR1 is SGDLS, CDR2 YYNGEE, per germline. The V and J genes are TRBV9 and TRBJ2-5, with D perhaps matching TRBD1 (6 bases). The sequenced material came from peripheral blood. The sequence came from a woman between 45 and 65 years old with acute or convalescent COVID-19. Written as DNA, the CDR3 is TGTGCCAGCAGCGCTAGCATTCAGGGGCAGCAAGAGACCCAGTACTTC. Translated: CASSASIQGQQETQYF. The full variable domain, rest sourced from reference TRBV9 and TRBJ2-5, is DSGVTQTPKHLITATGQRVTLRCSPRSGDLSVYWYQQSLDQGLQFLIQYYNGEERAKGNILERFSAQQFPDLHSELNLSSLELGDSALYFCASSASIQGQQETQYFGPGTRLLVL.